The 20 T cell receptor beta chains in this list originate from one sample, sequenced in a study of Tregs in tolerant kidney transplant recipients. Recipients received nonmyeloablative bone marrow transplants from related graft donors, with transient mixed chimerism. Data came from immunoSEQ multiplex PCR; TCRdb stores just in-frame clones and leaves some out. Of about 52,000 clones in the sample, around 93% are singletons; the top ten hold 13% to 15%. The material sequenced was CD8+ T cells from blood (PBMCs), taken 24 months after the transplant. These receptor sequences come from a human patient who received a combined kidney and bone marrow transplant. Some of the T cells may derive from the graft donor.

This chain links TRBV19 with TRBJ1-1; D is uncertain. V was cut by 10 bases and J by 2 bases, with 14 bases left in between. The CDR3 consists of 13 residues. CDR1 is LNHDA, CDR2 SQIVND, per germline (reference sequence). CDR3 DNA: TGTGCCACCCGGACGGGGAAAAACACTGAAGCTTTCTTT. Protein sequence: CATRTGKNTEAFF.

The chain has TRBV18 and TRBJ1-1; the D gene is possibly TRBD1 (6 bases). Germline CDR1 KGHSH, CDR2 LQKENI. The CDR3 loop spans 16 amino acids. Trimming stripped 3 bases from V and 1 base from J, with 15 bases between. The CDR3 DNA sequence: TGTGCCAGCTCACCCTCTACAGGGAGGGGGAACACTGAAGCTTTCTTT. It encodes CASSPSTGRGNTEAFF.

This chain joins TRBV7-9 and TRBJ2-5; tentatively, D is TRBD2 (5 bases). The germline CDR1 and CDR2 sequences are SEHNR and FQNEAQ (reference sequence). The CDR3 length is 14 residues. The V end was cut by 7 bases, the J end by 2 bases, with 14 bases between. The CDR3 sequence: CASIQDGNQETQYF. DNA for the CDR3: TGTGCCAGCATCCAAGACGGGAATCAAGAGACCCAGTACTTC.

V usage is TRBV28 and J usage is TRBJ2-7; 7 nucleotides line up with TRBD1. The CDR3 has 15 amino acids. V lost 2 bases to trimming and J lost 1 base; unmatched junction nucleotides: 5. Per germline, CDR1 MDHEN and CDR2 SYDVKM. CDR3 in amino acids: CASSLRGRVSYEQYF. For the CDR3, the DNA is TGTGCCAGCAGTTTAAGGGGGCGGGTGTCCTACGAGCAGTACTTC.

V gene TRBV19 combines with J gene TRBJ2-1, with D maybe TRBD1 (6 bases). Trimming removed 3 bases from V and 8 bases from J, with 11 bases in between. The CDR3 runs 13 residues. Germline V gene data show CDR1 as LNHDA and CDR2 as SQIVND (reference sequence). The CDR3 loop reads CASSMVRGHEQFF. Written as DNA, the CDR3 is TGTGCCAGTAGTATGGTCAGGGGTCATGAGCAGTTCTTC.

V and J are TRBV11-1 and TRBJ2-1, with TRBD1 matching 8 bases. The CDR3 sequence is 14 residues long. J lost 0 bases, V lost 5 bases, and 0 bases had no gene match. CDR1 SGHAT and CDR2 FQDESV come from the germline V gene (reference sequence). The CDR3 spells CASSGTGSYNEQFF. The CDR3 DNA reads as TGTGCCAGCAGCGGGACAGGCTCCTACAATGAGCAGTTCTTC.

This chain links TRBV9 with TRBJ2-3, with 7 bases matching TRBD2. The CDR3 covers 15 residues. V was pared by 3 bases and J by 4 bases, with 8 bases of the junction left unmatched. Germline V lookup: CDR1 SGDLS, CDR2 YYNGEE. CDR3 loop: CASSAGGGFADTQYF. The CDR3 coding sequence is TGTGCCAGCAGCGCCGGCGGGGGTTTCGCAGATACGCAGTATTTT.

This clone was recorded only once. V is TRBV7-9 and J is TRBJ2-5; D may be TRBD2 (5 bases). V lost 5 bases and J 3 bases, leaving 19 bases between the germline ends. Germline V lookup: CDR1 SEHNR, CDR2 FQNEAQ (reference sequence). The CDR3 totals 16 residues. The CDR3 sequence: CASSPRLGVLEETQYF. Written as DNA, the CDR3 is TGTGCCAGCAGCCCGCGGCTCGGGGTCCTGGAAGAGACCCAGTACTTC.

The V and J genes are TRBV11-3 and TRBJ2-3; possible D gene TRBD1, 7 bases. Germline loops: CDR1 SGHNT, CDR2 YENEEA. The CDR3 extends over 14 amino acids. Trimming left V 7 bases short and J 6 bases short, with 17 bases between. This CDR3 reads CASNSRGGGDTQYF. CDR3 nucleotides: TGTGCCAGCAACTCACGAGGAGGGGGCGATACGCAGTATTTT. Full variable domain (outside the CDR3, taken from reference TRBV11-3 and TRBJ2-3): EAGVVQSPRYKIIEKKQPVAFWCNPISGHNTLYWYLQNLGQGPELLIRYENEEAVDDSQLPKDRFSAERLKGVDSTLKIQPAELGDSAVYLCASNSRGGGDTQYFGPGTRLTVL.

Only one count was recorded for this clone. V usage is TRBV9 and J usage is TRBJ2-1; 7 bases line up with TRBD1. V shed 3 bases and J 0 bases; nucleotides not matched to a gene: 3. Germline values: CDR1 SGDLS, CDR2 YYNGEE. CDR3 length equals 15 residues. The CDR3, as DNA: TGTGCCAGCAGCGAGACAGGGAGCTCCTACAATGAGCAGTTCTTC. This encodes CASSETGSSYNEQFF. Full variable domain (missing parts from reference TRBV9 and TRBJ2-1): DSGVTQTPKHLITATGQRVTLRCSPRSGDLSVYWYQQSLDQGLQFLIQYYNGEERAKGNILERFSAQQFPDLHSELNLSSLELGDSALYFCASSETGSSYNEQFFGPGTRLTVL.

The DNA for the CDR3 is TGTGCCAGCAGCTTACGGTTGTCCCAAGAGACCCAGTACTTC. It codes for CASSLRLSQETQYF. This chain uses TRBV7-9 with TRBJ2-5; D unclear. The CDR3 loop spans 14 amino acids. Germline values: CDR1 SEHNR, CDR2 FQNEAQ (reference sequence). Deletions cut 2 bases from V and 1 base from J, with 8 bases between.

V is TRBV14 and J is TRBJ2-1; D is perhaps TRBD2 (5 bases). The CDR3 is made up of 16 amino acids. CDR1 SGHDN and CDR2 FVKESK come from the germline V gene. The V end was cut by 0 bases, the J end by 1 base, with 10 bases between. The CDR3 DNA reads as TGTGCCAGCAGCCAAGATCCCAGAGGGTCCTACAATGAGCAGTTCTTC. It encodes CASSQDPRGSYNEQFF.

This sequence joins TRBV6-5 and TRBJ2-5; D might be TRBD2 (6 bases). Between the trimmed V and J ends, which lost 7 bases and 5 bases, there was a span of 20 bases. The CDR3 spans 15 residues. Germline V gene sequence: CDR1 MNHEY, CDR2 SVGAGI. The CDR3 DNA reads TGTGCCAGCAACGATCGGGACCGCGGGGAGGAGACCCAGTACTTC. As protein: CASNDRDRGEETQYF.

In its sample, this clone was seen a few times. The CDR3: CASSALQVLNTEAFF. CDR3 bases: TGTGCCAGCAGCGCCCTACAGGTCCTAAACACTGAAGCTTTCTTT. The chain links TRBV5-6 to TRBJ1-1, with D possibly matching TRBD1 (5 bases). Germline values: CDR1 SGHDT, CDR2 YYEEEE. The CDR3 is 15 amino acids. V lost 4 bases to trimming and J lost 2 bases, with 15 bases between them.

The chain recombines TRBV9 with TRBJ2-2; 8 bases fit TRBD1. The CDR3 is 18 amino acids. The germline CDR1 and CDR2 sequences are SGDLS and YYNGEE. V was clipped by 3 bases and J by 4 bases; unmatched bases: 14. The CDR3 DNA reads TGTGCCAGCAGCGGCCAAGGGGGACAGGCCACGACCACCGGGGAGCTGTTTTTT. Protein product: CASSGQGGQATTTGELFF.

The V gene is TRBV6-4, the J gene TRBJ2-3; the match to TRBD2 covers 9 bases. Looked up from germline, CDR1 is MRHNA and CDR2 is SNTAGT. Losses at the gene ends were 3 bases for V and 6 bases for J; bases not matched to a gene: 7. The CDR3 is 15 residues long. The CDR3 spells CASSEIAGDYDTQYF. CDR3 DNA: TGTGCCAGCAGTGAAATAGCGGGAGACTATGATACGCAGTATTTT.

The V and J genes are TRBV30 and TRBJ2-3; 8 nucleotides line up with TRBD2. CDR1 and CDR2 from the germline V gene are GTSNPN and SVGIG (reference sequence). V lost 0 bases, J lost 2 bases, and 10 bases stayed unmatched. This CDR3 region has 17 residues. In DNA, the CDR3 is TGTGCCTGGAGTGTAGGTGTGGATAGCGGGACCACAGATACGCAGTATTTT. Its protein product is CAWSVGVDSGTTDTQYF.

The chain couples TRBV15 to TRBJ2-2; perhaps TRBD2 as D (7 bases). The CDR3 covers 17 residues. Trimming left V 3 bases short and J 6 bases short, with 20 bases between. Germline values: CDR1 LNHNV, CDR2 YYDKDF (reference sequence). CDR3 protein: CATSRGGHGSESGELFF. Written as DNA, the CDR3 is TGTGCCACCAGCAGGGGGGGGCACGGGAGTGAATCCGGGGAGCTGTTTTTT.

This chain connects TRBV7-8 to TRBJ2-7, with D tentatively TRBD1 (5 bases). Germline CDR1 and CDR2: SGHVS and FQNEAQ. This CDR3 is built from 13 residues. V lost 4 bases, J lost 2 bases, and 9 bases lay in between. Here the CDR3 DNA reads TGTGCCAGCAGCTACAGGATCCCCTACGAGCAGTACTTC. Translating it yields CASSYRIPYEQYF. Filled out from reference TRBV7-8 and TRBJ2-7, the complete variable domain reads GAGVSQSPRYKVAKRGQDVALRCDPISGHVSLFWYQQALGQGPEFLTYFQNEAQLDKSGLPSDRFFAERPEGSVSTLKIQRTQQEDSAVYLCASSYRIPYEQYFGPGTRLTVT.

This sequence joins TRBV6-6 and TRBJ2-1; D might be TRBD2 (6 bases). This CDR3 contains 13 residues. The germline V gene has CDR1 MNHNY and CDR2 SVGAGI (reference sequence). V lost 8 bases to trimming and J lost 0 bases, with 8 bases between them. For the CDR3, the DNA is TGTGCCAGCGGGGGGAGCTCCTACAATGAGCAGTTCTTC. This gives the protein CASGGSSYNEQFF.